The source of this T cell receptor (gamma chain) is a study of Vδ1+ human thymocytes. There are 15 residues in the CDR3. V shed 1 base, J shed 0 bases, and the junction held 2 bases outside the gene matches. Germline V lookup: CDR1 EGSTGY, CDR2 YDSYTSSV. Sequences come from RNA converted to cDNA by reverse transcription. Pooled V-gene forward primers with one constant-region reverse primer generated the CDR3 amplicons by multiplex PCR. TCRdb re-processed the multiplex PCR reads via CATT. The sample holds some 22,000 gamma-chain clones, around 13% seen once. Study results and caveats: Thymic TRG and TRD repertoires appeared highly polyclonal, with Gaussian CDR3 length distributions.

This clone has more than one count but fewer than ten. The target antigen is unknown. Other DNA sequences in the sample encode the same CDR3. The source of this sequence is a child younger than two who had congenital heart surgery. The chain combines TRGV4 with TRGJP2. Sequenced: Vdelta1+ gamma-delta thymocytes from the thymus. Subset described: FACS-sorted CD3+ TCRalphabeta- TCRVdelta1+ TCRVdelta2- thymocytes. CDR3 bases: TGTGCCACCTGGGATGGTTATAGTAGTGATTGGATCAAGACGTTT. Its protein product is CATWDGYSSDWIKTF.